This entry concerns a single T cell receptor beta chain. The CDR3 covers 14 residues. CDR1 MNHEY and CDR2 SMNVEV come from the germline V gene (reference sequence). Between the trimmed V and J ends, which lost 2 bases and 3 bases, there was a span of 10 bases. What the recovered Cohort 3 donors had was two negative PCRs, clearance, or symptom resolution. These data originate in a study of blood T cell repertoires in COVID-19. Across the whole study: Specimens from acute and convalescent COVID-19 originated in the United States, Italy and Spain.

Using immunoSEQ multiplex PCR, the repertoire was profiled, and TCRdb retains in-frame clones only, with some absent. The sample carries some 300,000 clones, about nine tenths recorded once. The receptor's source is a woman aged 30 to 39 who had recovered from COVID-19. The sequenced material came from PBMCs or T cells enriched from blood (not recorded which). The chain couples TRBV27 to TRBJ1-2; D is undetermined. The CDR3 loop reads CASSLGRFDYGYTF. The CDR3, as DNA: TGTGCCAGCAGTTTAGGCAGGTTTGACTATGGCTACACCTTC.